What follows are 32 T cell receptor beta chains derived from one specimen sequenced in a study of molecular identifiers for immune sequencing clone quantification. TCRdb processed the PCR reads anew with MiXCR; each CDR3 protein has one entry. The data hold about 60,000 distinct CDR3 sequences, with over 15% observed a single time. The specimen was naive CD8+ T cells from blood, with Jurkat cell RNA spiked in. Subset specified: FACS-sorted CD8+CD4-CCR7+CD45RA+ naive T cells. These receptor sequences come from a human donor in good health. Some libraries in this study had Jurkat cell RNA spiked in.

This clonotype was seen a few times. The chain is built from TRBV5-1 and TRBJ2-1; D possibly uses TRBD1 or TRBD2 (5 bases each). The V gene's germline CDR1 is SGHRS and CDR2 YFSETQ. Trimming took 7 bases from V and 5 from J, leaving 28 bases between them. The CDR3 is 18 amino acids. The CDR3: CASAYGFSDLARDNEQFF. CDR3 DNA: TGCGCCAGCGCCTACGGATTTTCGGATCTAGCCAGGGACAATGAGCAGTTCTTC.

This clonotype came up many times. This chain connects TRBV11-2 to TRBJ2-5, with D possibly matching TRBD2 (5 bases). CDR3 length equals 12 residues. The ends were cut back, 5 bases at V and 10 bases at J, with 14 bases in the middle. Germline V gives CDR1 SGHAT, CDR2 FQNNGV. The CDR3 DNA reads TGTGCCAGCAGCCCTGACGGAGGAGGCCAGTACTTC. Its protein product is CASSPDGGGQYF.

At least ten counts were recorded for this clonotype. This sequence joins TRBV27 and TRBJ2-7; 16 bases align to TRBD2. The CDR3 consists of 15 residues. In germline, CDR1 is MNHEY, CDR2 SMNVEV (reference sequence). J gave up 6 bases and V 3 bases, and 2 bases lay outside the gene matches. The CDR3 loop reads CASSFGTSGRVEQYF. CDR3 nucleotide sequence: TGTGCCAGCAGTTTCGGGACTAGCGGGAGGGTCGAGCAGTACTTC.

This clonotype was counted many times. The CDR3 loop reads CASSFQNRGSGANVLTF. As DNA, the CDR3 is TGTGCCAGCAGCTTTCAAAACAGGGGCTCTGGGGCCAACGTCCTGACTTTC. This chain connects TRBV21-1 to TRBJ2-6; TRBD1, the table's D call, was not compared with the DNA. TRBV21-1 is a listed pseudogene. The CDR3 sequence is 17 residues long.

As for this clonotype: This sequence may be a read error, since a much larger clone differs from it by one base. The chain employs TRBV5-1 and TRBJ1-2; no definite D call. The V gene's germline CDR1 is SGHRS and CDR2 YFSETQ. The CDR3 runs 11 residues. This CDR3 is CASSLGLGYAF. CDR3 DNA: TGCGCCAGCAGCTTGGGTCTTGGCTACGCCTTC.

The chain is built from TRBV5-1 and TRBJ1-1; a possible D gene is TRBD1 (5 bases). Germline-derived CDR1 and CDR2 are SGHRS and YFSETQ. V dropped 0 bases and J dropped 5 bases, with 14 bases sitting between them. This CDR3 region has 15 residues. The DNA of the CDR3 is TGCGCCAGCAGCTTGGCCTCAGGGTCAGGAACTGAAGCTTTCTTT. Residues: CASSLASGSGTEAFF.

This clonotype was recorded at least ten times. The rearrangement uses TRBV20-1 and TRBJ2-6; maybe TRBD1 (6 bases). Trimming removed 3 bases from V and 4 bases from J, with 10 bases in between. Germline V CDR1 and CDR2: DFQATT, SNEGSKA (reference sequence). The CDR3 is made up of 14 amino acids. The CDR3 loop is CSARDRSGANVLTF. Here the CDR3 DNA reads TGCAGTGCTAGGGACAGATCCGGGGCCAACGTCCTGACTTTC.

This clonotype appeared a few times. The chain recombines TRBV11-2 with TRBJ1-2; the D gene is possibly TRBD1 (5 bases). Trimming took 5 bases from V and 0 from J, leaving 10 bases between them. The CDR3 extends over 14 amino acids. CDR1 SGHAT and CDR2 FQNNGV come from the germline V gene. The CDR3: CASSGAGANYGYTF. CDR3 sequence (DNA): TGTGCCAGCAGCGGGGCCGGAGCTAACTATGGCTACACCTTC.

In its sample, this clonotype was seen many times. The chain combines TRBV7-2 with TRBJ2-1; no firm D call. Germline V lookup: CDR1 SGHTA, CDR2 FQGNSA. Trimming took 1 base from V and 7 from J, leaving 8 bases between them. This CDR3 comprises 13 residues. The CDR3 bases are TGTGCCAGCAGCTTAGTCGCCCCTAATGAGCAGTTCTTC. Its translation: CASSLVAPNEQFF.

For this clonotype: A much larger clone is a single base away; this may be a read error. The V gene is TRBV19, the J gene TRBJ2-7; D may match TRBD1 or TRBD2 (5 bases each). Germline V lookup: CDR1 LNHDA, CDR2 SQIVND (reference sequence). The CDR3 runs to 12 residues. The CDR3 coding sequence is TGTGCCAGTAGCAGGGACGGATACGAGCAGCACTTC. Translated: CASSRDGYEQHF. Complete variable domain (other parts from reference TRBV19 and TRBJ2-7): DGGITQSPKYLFRKEGQNVTLSCEQNLNHDAMYWYRQDPGQGLRLIYYSQIVNDFQKGDIAEGYSVSREKKESFPLTVTSAQKNPTAFYLCASSRDGYEQHFGPGTRLTVT.

This clonotype was detected ten times or more. V is TRBV7-2 and J is TRBJ2-7; 8 bases map to TRBD2. CDR1 SGHTA and CDR2 FQGNSA come from the germline V gene. After removal of 1 base from V and 3 bases from J, the junction contained 2 bases not matched to a gene. The CDR3 runs to 14 residues. CDR3 sequence reads: CASSLVGLDYEQYF. The CDR3 DNA follows: TGTGCCAGCAGCTTAGTGGGACTAGACTACGAGCAGTACTTC.

The chain joins TRBV7-8 to TRBJ2-1, with a possible D match to TRBD2 (6 bases). The V end lost 1 base, the J end lost 9 bases, and 13 bases lay between the germline ends. The CDR3 has 14 residues. Per the germline V gene, CDR1 is SGHVS and CDR2 is FQNEAQ. DNA for the CDR3: TGTGCCAGCAGCTTAGAGGAGGGAGTGACTGAGCAGTTCTTC. Amino acids: CASSLEEGVTEQFF. The variable domain in full, with the rest retrieved from reference TRBV7-8 and TRBJ2-1, is GAGVSQSPRYKVAKRGQDVALRCDPISGHVSLFWYQQALGQGPEFLTYFQNEAQLDKSGLPSDRFFAERPEGSVSTLKIQRTQQEDSAVYLCASSLEEGVTEQFFGPGTRLTVL.

Of note for this clonotype: This may be a read error: a much more frequent sequence differs by one nucleotide. The rearrangement links TRBV2 to TRBJ2-7; TRBD2 is a possible D gene (6 bases). The germline V gene has CDR1 SNHLY and CDR2 FYNNEI. The CDR3 runs to 13 residues. The CDR3 sequence: CVSRSGGTYEQYF. The CDR3 nucleotides are TGTGTCAGCAGGAGCGGCGGGACCTACGAGCAGTACTTC.

This clonotype was observed at least ten times. This sequence joins TRBV19 and TRBJ1-5; D possibly corresponds to TRBD1 (5 bases). V was shortened by 4 bases and J by 1 base, with 11 bases between the two germline ends. This CDR3 is built from 15 residues. Germline-derived CDR1 and CDR2 are LNHDA and SQIVND (reference sequence). CDR3 nucleotides: TGTGCCAGTAGTACGGCCGGGGACAGCAATCAGCCCCAGCATTTT. Amino acid sequence: CASSTAGDSNQPQHF.

A note on this clonotype: The CDR3 does not close with the conserved phenylalanine or tryptophan, likely indicating a read error. The rearrangement joins TRBV7-9 to TRBJ2-7; TRBD2 might be the D (6 bases). Germline V CDR1 and CDR2: SEHNR, FQNEAQ (reference sequence). The V gene lost 8 bases and the J gene lost 2 bases, with 10 bases spanning the gap. CDR3 length: 12 amino acids. CDR3 bases: TGTGCCAGCCTGGGGGGAGCCTACGAGCAGTACTCC. Translation: CASLGGAYEQYS.

This clonotype was detected many times. This chain joins TRBV29-1 and TRBJ1-2; D is uncertain. CDR3 size: 13 residues. Trimming removed 2 bases at V and 1 base at J, with 8 bases between. The germline V gene encodes CDR1 SQVTM and CDR2 ANQGSEA. CDR3 sequence (DNA): TGCAGCGTTGAAACTACAGATAACTATGGCTACACCTTC. This sequence encodes CSVETTDNYGYTF. Using reference TRBV29-1 and TRBJ1-2 for the parts outside the CDR3, the full variable domain is SAVISQKPSRDICQRGTSLTIQCQVDSQVTMMFWYRQQPGQSLTLIATANQGSEATYESGFVIDKFPISRPNLTFSTLTVSNMSPEDSSIYLCSVETTDNYGYTFGSGTRLTVV.

The gene calls are TRBV6-1 and TRBJ2-6; D uncertain. Looked up from germline, CDR1 is MNHNS and CDR2 is SASEGT. This CDR3 contains 17 residues. V gave up 5 bases and J gave up 0 bases, with 14 bases separating them. The CDR3 spells CASSLLLTDSGANVLTF. The CDR3 DNA follows: TGTGCCAGCAGTTTACTCCTAACGGACTCTGGGGCCAACGTCCTGACTTTC.

This clonotype was picked up many times. The rearrangement joins TRBV6-5 to TRBJ2-7; 7 bases line up with TRBD2. The CDR3 is 16 residues long. Germline V gives CDR1 MNHEY, CDR2 SVGAGI. V was clipped by 6 bases and J by 2 bases; unmatched bases: 13. The CDR3 nucleotides read TGTGCCAGCAGCCCTGGGGTTGGGGAGGGTGCCTACGAGCAGTACTTC. This gives the protein CASSPGVGEGAYEQYF.

The gene calls are TRBV27 and TRBJ2-3, with 14 bases aligning to TRBD2. The CDR3 totals 16 residues. CDR1 is MNHEY, CDR2 SMNVEV, per germline (reference sequence). The V segment lost 8 bases and the J segment 4 bases; nucleotides outside the gene matches: 8. CDR3 sequence (DNA): TGTGCCAGCCAGCCCTGGACTAGCGGGAGGTCAGATACGCAGTATTTT. It encodes CASQPWTSGRSDTQYF.

Worth noting for this clonotype: With a much larger clone just one base away, this may be a read error. Written as DNA, the CDR3 is TGTGCCAGCAGCCATCCCCGGGCTAGCTCAAACACCGGGGAGCTGTCTTTT. It yields the protein CASSHPRASSNTGELSF. This chain connects TRBV11-3 to TRBJ2-2; D may be TRBD2 (5 bases). The V gene's germline CDR1 is SGHNT and CDR2 YENEEA. The CDR3 consists of 17 residues.

This clonotype was recorded at least ten times. V is TRBV6-5 and J is TRBJ1-1, with D maybe TRBD1 (5 bases). Per the germline V gene, CDR1 is MNHEY and CDR2 is SVGAGI. The V end was cut by 6 bases, the J end by 4 bases, with 18 bases between. CDR3 size: 15 residues. CDR3 amino acids: CASRPLLGDGTEAFF. In DNA form, the CDR3 reads TGTGCCAGCAGACCGTTATTGGGGGACGGCACTGAAGCTTTCTTT.

V is TRBV20-1 and J is TRBJ2-2; D is ambiguous. Germline V lookup: CDR1 DFQATT, CDR2 SNEGSKA (reference sequence). The CDR3 is 13 residues long. V lost 0 bases and J lost 5, with 7 bases in between. CDR3 residues: CSARDWGTGELFF. The CDR3 nucleotides are TGCAGTGCTAGAGACTGGGGAACCGGGGAGCTGTTTTTT.

This clonotype was counted ten times or more. The V call is TRBV30, the J call TRBJ2-5, with D tentatively TRBD2 (5 bases). The CDR3 loop spans 14 amino acids. Trimming left V 2 bases short and J 5 bases short, with 15 bases between. Germline V lookup: CDR1 GTSNPN, CDR2 SVGIG (reference sequence). The CDR3 here is CAWSLASSSETQYF. CDR3 nucleotides: TGTGCCTGGAGTTTGGCTAGCTCGTCGGAGACCCAGTACTTC.

This clonotype was counted between two and nine times. This chain joins TRBV6-1 and TRBJ2-7; either TRBD1 or TRBD2 may supply D (5 bases each). CDR3 length: 14 amino acids. Germline CDR1 is MNHNS and CDR2 is SASEGT. Trimming took off 7 bases at V and 5 bases at J, with 18 bases between the two ends. The CDR3 protein is CASNPTALGDEQYF. The CDR3 bases are TGTGCCAGCAACCCGACAGCCCTCGGGGACGAGCAGTACTTC.

A few counts support this clonotype. A much larger clone lies one base from this, so it may be a read error. The chain joins TRBV20-1 to TRBJ2-5, with 7 bases that match TRBD1. CDR3 length: 16 residues. The germline V gene encodes CDR1 DFQATT and CDR2 SNEGSKA (reference sequence). Trimming took 5 bases from V and 0 from J; bases not matched to a gene: 12. The CDR3 region has the DNA TGCAGTGCTCCTAAAGAAGACAGGGTGCACCAAGAGACCCAGTACTTC. Its protein is CSAPKEDRVHQETQYF.

This clonotype was recorded at least ten times. This chain joins TRBV20-1 and TRBJ2-7; tentatively, D is TRBD1 or TRBD2 (6 bases each). This CDR3 has 14 amino acids. Germline V CDR1 and CDR2: DFQATT, SNEGSKA (reference sequence). Trimming removed 5 bases from V and 0 bases from J, with 14 bases in between. CDR3 in amino acids: CSAGGTRSSYEQYF. CDR3 DNA sequence: TGCAGTGCTGGGGGGACACGGAGCTCCTACGAGCAGTACTTC.

This clonotype was seen a few times. The gene calls are TRBV4-3 and TRBJ2-7; 15 nucleotides align to TRBD2. J lost 5 bases, V lost 4 bases, and 6 bases had no gene match. Germline-derived CDR1 and CDR2 are LGHNA and YSLEER. The CDR3 spans 16 residues. CDR3 residues: CASSLGTSGRSDEQYF. CDR3 sequence (DNA): TGCGCCAGCAGCCTCGGGACTAGCGGGAGGAGTGACGAGCAGTACTTC.

This clonotype has at least ten counts. The J gene is TRBJ2-2, the V gene TRBV24-1; D gene uncertain. CDR1 KGHDR and CDR2 SFDVKD come from the germline V gene. The germline V and J ends were trimmed by 4 bases and 7 bases, with 12 bases remaining between them. The CDR3 loop spans 14 amino acids. CDR3: CATSDLTKVGELFF. Written as DNA, the CDR3 is TGTGCCACCAGTGACCTGACGAAAGTCGGGGAGCTGTTTTTT.

This clonotype was seen at least ten times. The CDR3: CASSLRGTVFSYNEQFF. CDR3 nucleotides: TGTGCCAGCAGCTTAAGGGGGACAGTATTCTCCTACAATGAGCAGTTCTTC. V and J are TRBV11-2 and TRBJ2-1; 7 nucleotides match TRBD1. The CDR3 has 17 residues. In germline, CDR1 is SGHAT, CDR2 FQNNGV. The V gene end was trimmed by 2 bases and the J gene end by 0 bases; junction bases not matched to a gene: 7.

Worth noting for this clonotype: A much larger clone differs from this one at a single base, so this may be a read error. The chain links TRBV6-2 or TRBV6-3 to TRBJ2-1; either TRBD1 or TRBD2 may supply D (5 bases each). The germline CDR1 and CDR2 sequences are MNHEY and SVGEGT. The CDR3 sequence is 14 residues long. CDR3 sequence (DNA): TGTGCCCGCAGTTACGGGACCCCGGTCCATGAGCAGTTCTTC. It specifies CARSYGTPVHEQFF.

This clonotype was found many times. The rearrangement links TRBV9 to TRBJ2-7; 10 bases are a match to TRBD2. Germline CDR1 SGDLS, CDR2 YYNGEE. The CDR3 loop spans 15 amino acids. Trimming cost V 0 bases and J 3 bases; bases outside gene matches: 3. The DNA for the CDR3 is TGTGCCAGCAGCGTAGGGGTAGCGGGAGGCTACGAGCAGTACTTC. It translates to CASSVGVAGGYEQYF.

The rearrangement links TRBV15 to TRBJ2-5; perhaps TRBD1 as D (6 bases). V shed 3 bases and J shed 4 bases, with 12 bases lying between them. The CDR3 extends over 14 amino acids. CDR1 is LNHNV and CDR2 is YYDKDF in the germline V gene (reference sequence). The CDR3 DNA reads as TGTGCCACCAGCAGTGACAGGTCCGGAGAGACCCAGTACTTC. This gives the protein CATSSDRSGETQYF.